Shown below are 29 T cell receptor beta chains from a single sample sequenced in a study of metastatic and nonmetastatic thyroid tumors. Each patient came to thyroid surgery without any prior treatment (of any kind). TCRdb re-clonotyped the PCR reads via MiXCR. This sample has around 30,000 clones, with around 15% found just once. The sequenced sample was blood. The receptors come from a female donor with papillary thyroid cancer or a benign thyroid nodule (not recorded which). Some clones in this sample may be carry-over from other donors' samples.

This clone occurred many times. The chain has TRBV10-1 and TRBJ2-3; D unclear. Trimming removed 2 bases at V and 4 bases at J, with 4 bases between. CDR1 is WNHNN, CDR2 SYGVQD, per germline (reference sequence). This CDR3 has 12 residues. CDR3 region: CASSEGSDTQYF. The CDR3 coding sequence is TGCGCCAGCAGTGAGGGGTCAGATACGCAGTATTTT.

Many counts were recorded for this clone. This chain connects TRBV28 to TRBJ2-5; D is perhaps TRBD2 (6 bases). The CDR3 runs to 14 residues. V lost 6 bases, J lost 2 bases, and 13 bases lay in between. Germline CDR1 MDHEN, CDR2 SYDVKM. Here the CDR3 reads CASRRTMLQETQYF. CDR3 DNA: TGTGCCAGCAGGAGGACTATGCTTCAAGAGACCCAGTACTTC.

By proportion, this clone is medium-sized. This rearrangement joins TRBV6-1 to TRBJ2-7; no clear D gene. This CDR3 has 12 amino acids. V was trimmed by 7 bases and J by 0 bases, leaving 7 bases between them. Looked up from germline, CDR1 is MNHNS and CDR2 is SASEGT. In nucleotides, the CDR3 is TGTGCCAGCATATTGAGCTCCTACGAGCAGTACTTC. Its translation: CASILSSYEQYF.

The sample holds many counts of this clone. CDR3 loop: CASPKEGGPANTEAFF. Here the CDR3 DNA reads TGTGCCAGCCCCAAGGAGGGGGGCCCCGCGAACACTGAAGCTTTCTTT. The chain joins TRBV11-1 to TRBJ1-1, with D perhaps TRBD1 (6 bases). Germline V gene sequence: CDR1 SGHAT, CDR2 FQDESV (reference sequence). This CDR3 is built from 16 residues. V shed 8 bases and J shed 1 base, with 20 bases lying between them.

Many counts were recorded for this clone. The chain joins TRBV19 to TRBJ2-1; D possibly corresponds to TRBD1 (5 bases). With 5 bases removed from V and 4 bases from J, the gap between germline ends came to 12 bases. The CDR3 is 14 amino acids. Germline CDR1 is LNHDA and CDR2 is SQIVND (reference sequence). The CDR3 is CASSPRTLYNEQFF. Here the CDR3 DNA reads TGTGCCAGTAGTCCCCGGACACTTTACAATGAGCAGTTCTTC.

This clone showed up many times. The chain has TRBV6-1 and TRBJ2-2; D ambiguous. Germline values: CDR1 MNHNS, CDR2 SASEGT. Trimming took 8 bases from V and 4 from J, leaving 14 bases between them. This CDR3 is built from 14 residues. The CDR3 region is CASRSDPITGELFF. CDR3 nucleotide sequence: TGTGCCAGCCGATCGGACCCCATCACCGGGGAGCTGTTTTTT.

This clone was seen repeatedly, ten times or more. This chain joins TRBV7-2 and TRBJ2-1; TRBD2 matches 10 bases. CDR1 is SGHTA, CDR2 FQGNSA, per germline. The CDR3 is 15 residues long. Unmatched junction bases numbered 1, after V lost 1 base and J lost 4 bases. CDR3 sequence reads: CASSLVSGGYNEQFF. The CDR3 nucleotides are TGTGCCAGCAGCTTAGTTAGCGGGGGGTACAATGAGCAGTTCTTC. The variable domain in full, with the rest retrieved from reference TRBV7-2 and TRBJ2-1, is GAGVSQSPSNKVTEKGKDVELRCDPISGHTALYWYRQSLGQGLEFLIYFQGNSAPDKSGLPSDRFSAERTGGSVSTLTIQRTQQEDSAVYLCASSLVSGGYNEQFFGPGTRLTVL.

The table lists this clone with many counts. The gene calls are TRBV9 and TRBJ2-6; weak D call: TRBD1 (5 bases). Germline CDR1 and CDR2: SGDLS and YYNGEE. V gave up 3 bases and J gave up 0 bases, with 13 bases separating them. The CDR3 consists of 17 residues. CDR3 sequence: CASSAGPGTSGANVLTF. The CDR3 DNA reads TGTGCCAGCAGCGCAGGGCCCGGAACCTCTGGGGCCAACGTCCTGACTTTC.

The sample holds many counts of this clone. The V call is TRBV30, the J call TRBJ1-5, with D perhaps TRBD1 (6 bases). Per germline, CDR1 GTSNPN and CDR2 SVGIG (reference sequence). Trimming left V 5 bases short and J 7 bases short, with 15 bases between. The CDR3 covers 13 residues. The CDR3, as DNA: TGTGCCTGGGCCCCAGGGGCTAGGCAGCCCCAGCATTTT. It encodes CAWAPGARQPQHF.

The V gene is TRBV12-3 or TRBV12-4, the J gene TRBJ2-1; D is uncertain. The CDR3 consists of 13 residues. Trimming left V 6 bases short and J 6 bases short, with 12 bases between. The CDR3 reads CASSRTGPNEQFF. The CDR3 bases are TGTGCCAGCAGCCGGACCGGCCCCAATGAGCAGTTCTTC.

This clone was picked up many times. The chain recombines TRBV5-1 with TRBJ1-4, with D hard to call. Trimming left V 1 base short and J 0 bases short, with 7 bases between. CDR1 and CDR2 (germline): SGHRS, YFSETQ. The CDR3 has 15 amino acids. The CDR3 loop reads CASSLTEATNEKLFF. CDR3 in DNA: TGCGCCAGCAGCTTGACGGAGGCAACTAATGAAAAACTGTTTTTT.

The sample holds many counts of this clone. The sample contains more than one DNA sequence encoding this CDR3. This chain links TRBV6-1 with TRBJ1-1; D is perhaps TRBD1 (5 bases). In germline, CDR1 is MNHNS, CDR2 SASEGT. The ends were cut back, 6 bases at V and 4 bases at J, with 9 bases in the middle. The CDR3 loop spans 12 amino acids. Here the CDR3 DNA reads TGTGCCAGCAGACCCGGGGGCACTGAAGCTTTCTTT. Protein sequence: CASRPGGTEAFF.

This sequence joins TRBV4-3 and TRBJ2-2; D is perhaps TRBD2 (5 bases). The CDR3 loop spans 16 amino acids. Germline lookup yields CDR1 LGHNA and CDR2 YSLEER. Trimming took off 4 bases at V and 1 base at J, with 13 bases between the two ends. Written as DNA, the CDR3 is TGCGCCAGCAGCCCCAGTCGGGATTTGAACACCGGGGAGCTGTTTTTT. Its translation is CASSPSRDLNTGELFF.

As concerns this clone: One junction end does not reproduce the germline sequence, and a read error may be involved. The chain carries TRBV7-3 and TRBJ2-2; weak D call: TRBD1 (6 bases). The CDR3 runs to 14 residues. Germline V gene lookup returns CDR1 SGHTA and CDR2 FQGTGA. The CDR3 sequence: CASSLQGITRELFF. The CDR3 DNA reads TGTGCCAGCAGCTTACAGGGGATCACCAGGGAGCTGTTCTTT.

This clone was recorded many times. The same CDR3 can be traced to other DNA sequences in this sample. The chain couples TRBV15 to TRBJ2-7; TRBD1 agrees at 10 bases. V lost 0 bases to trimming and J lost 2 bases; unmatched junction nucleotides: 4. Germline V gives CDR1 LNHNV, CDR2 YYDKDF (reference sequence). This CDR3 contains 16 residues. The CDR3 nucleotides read TGTGCCACCAGCAGAGATCTAGGGACAGGGGCCTACGAGCAGTACTTC. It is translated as CATSRDLGTGAYEQYF. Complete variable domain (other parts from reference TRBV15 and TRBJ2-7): DAMVIQNPRYQVTQFGKPVTLSCSQTLNHNVMYWYQQKSSQAPKLLFHYYDKDFNNEADTPDNFQSRRPNTSFCFLDIRSPGLGDTAMYLCATSRDLGTGAYEQYFGPGTRLTVT.

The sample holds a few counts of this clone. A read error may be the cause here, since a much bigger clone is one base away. As DNA, the CDR3 is TGCTGCGTCCACAGGGGAGATACGCAGTATTTT. Protein sequence: CCVHRGDTQYF. The rearrangement joins TRBV29-1 to TRBJ2-3, with 7 bases identical to TRBD1. CDR1 and CDR2 from the germline V gene are SQVTM and ANQGSEA. The CDR3 sequence is 11 residues long.

This CDR3 is CASSANRGGEQYF. The CDR3 DNA sequence: TGTGCCAGCAGTGCTAACAGGGGGGGGGAGCAGTACTTC. The chain uses TRBV2 and TRBJ2-7; maybe TRBD1 (8 bases). Per the germline V gene, CDR1 is SNHLY and CDR2 is FYNNEI. The CDR3 is made up of 13 amino acids. V gave up 4 bases and J gave up 7 bases, with 14 bases separating them.

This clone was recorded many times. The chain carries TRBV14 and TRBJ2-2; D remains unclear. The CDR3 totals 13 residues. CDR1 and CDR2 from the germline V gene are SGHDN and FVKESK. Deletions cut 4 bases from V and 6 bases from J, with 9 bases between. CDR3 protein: CASSPFLAGELFF. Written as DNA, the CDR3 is TGTGCCAGCAGCCCCTTTTTAGCCGGGGAGCTGTTTTTT.

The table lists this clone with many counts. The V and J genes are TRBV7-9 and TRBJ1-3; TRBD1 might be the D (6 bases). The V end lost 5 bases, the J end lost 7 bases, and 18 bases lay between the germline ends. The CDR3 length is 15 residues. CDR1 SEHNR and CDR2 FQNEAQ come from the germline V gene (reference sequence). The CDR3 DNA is TGTGCCAGCAGCAATTTTGGGGGCGCCTCGAACACCATATATTTT. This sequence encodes CASSNFGGASNTIYF. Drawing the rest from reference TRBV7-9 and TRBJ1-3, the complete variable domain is DTGVSQNPRHKITKRGQNVTFRCDPISEHNRLYWYRQTLGQGPEFLTYFQNEAQLEKSRLLSDRFSAERPKGSFSTLEIQRTEQGDSAMYLCASSNFGGASNTIYFGEGSWLTVV.

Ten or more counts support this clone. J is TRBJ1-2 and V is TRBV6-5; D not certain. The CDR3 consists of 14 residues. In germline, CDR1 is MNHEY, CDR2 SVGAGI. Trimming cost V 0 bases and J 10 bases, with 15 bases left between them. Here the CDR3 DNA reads TGTGCCAGCAGTTACTCGGCTCGGGGAGTGGACTACACCTTC. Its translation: CASSYSARGVDYTF.

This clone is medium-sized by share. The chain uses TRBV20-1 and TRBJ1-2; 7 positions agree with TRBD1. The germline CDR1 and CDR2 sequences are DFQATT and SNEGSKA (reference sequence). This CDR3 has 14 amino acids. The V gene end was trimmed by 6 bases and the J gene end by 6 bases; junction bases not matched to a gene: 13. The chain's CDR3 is CSAKKGGGIDGYTF. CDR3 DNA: TGCAGTGCCAAGAAAGGGGGCGGTATCGATGGCTACACCTTC.

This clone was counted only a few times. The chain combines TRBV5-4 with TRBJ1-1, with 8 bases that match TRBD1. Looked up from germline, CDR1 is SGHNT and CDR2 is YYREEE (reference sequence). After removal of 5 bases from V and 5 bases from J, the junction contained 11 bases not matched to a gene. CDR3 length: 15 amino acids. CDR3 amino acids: CASRPTGTGGTEAFF. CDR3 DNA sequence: TGTGCCAGCAGGCCGACCGGGACAGGAGGAACTGAAGCTTTCTTT.

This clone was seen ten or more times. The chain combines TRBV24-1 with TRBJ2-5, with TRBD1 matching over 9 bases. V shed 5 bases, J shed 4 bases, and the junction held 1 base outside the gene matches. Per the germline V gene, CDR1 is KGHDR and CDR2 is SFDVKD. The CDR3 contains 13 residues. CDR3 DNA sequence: TGTGCCACCAGTGCGGGACAGGGAGAGACCCAGTACTTC. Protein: CATSAGQGETQYF.

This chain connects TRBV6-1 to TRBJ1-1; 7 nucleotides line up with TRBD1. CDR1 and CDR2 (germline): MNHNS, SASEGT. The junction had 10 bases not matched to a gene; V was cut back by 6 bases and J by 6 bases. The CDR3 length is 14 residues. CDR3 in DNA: TGTGCCAGCAGCGTACAGGGGTCGGGTGCTGAAGCTTTCTTT. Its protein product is CASSVQGSGAEAFF.

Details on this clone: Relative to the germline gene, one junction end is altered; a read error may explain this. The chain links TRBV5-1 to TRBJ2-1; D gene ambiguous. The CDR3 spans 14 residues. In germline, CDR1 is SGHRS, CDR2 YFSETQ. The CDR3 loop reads CDSSKLSVYNEQFF. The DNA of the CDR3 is TGCGACAGCAGTAAACTATCGGTCTACAATGAGCAGTTCTTC.

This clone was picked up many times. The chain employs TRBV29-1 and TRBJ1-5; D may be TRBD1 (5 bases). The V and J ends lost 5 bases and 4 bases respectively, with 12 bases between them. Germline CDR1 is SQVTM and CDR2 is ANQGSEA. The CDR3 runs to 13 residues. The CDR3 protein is CSVWSGPNQPQHF. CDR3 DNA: TGCAGCGTTTGGTCAGGGCCGAATCAGCCCCAGCATTTT.

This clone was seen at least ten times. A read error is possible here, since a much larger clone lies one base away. Here the CDR3 DNA reads TGCGCCTCACAGGGGGCTGGCAGTGACTACACCTTC. It codes for CASQGAGSDYTF. The rearrangement joins TRBV4-3 to TRBJ1-2; 9 bases map to TRBD1. J lost 10 bases, V lost 11 bases, and 11 bases had no gene match. Germline V lookup: CDR1 LGHNA, CDR2 YSLEER. The CDR3 sequence is 12 residues long.

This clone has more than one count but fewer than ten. The CDR3 nucleotides read TGTGCCAGCAGTTCGGGACAGGGGTACACTGAAGCTTTCTTT. Protein: CASSSGQGYTEAFF. The chain links TRBV6-2 or TRBV6-3 to TRBJ1-1, with 10 bases identical to TRBD1. CDR1 and CDR2 (germline): MNHEY, SVGEGT. CDR3 length equals 14 residues. Trimming cost V 4 bases and J 3 bases; bases outside gene matches: 2.

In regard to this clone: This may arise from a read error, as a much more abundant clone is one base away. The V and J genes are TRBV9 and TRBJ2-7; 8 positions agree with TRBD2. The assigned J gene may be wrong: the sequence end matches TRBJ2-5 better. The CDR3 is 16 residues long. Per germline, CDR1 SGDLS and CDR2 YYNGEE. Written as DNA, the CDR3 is TGTGCCAGCAGCGTTCCTGATGTCACTAGCGGAGAGACCCAGTACTTC. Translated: CASSVPDVTSGETQYF.